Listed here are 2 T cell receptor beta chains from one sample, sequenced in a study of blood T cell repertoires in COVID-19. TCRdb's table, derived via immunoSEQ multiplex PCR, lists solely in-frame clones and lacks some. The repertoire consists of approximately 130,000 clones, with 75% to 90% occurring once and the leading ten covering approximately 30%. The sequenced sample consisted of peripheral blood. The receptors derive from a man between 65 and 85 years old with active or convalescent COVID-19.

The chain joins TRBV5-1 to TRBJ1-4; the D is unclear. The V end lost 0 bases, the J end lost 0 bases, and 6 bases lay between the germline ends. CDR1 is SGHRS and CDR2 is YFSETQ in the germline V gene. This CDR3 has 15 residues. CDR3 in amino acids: CASSLAGATNEKLFF. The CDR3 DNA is TGCGCCAGCAGCTTGGCCGGGGCAACTAATGAAAAACTGTTTTTT. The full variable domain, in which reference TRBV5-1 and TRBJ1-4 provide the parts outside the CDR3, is KAGVTQTPRYLIKTRGQQVTLSCSPISGHRSVSWYQQTPGQGLQFLFEYFSETQRNKGNFPGRFSGRQFSNSRSEMNVSTLELGDSALYLCASSLAGATNEKLFFGSGTQLSVL.

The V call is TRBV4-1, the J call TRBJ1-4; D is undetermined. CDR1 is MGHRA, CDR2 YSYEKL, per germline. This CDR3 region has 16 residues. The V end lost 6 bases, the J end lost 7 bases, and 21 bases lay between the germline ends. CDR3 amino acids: CASRRPGRGRGEKLFF. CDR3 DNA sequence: TGCGCCAGCAGACGTCCCGGCAGAGGACGGGGTGAAAAACTGTTTTTT.